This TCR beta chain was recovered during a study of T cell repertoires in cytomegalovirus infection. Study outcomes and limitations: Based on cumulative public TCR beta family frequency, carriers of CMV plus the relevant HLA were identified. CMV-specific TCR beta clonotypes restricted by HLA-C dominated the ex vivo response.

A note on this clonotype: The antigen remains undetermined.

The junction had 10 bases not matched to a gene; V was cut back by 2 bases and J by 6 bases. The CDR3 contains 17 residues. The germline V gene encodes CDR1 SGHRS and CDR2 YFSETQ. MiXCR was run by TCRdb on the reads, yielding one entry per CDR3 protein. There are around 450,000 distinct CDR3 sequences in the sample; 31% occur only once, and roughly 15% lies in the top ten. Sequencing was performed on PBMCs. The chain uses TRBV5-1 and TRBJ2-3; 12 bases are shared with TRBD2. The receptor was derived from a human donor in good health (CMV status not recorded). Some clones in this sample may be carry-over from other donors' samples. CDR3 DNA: TGCGCCAGCAGCTTTGGGTCGACTAGCGGGGGCATGGATACGCAGTATTTT. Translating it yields CASSFGSTSGGMDTQYF.